The source of this T cell receptor (beta chain) is a study of cytomegalovirus exposure and HLA in healthy donors (dated by TCRdb to 2016 to 2017). Regarding the study in general: According to a later analysis, one platform produced both the 110 or so validation repertoires and the approximately 600 repertoires of the first cohort. The study combined high-throughput TCR immunosequencing, statistical association of individual TCRs with disease status, and machine learning to predict cytomegalovirus infection status. In addition to the first cohort of 650 to 750 subjects, a separate validation cohort of about 120 different subjects was used. The study was designed to test whether signatures of past pathogen exposure could be identified by cataloging public T cell receptors.

Notes on this clone: Its binding antigen is unknown. No base quality information exists; no much larger clone differs at one position.

On the study overall, not on this receptor specifically: The authors suggested that the approach could potentially be extended to other disease states and immunological phenotypes. In a later analysis, TCRs clustered in the first cohort were found to also tend to co-occur in the 130 or so validation repertoires, with approximately 93% of cluster scores above 0. In the study, 164 TCR beta chains were listed as associated with cytomegalovirus. While some public TCRs were present in many individuals, most TCR sequences turned up only very rarely across donors. A later analysis had no HLA typing for the validation cohort, so co-occurrence there was scored across all 130 or so repertoires. The classifier was reported to diagnose cytomegalovirus status with high specificity and sensitivity in both the original cohort and the validation cohort. In vitro tests confirmed that a few of the cytomegalovirus-associated TCR beta chains recognize cytomegalovirus antigens.

Trimming takes 0 bases from V and 2 bases from J, and the germline ends sit 5 bases apart. The cysteine opens and the phenylalanine closes a CDR3 of 13 amino acids. Of the read, only the CDR3 DNA is kept; its 39 bases are in frame from base 1. For CDR1 and CDR2, the germline V gene lists SGHRS and YFSETQ. Libraries were made using the immunoSEQ multiplex PCR assay. The paper's data handling went like this. To diagnose cytomegalovirus status from the catalog of TCR beta chain sequences, a statistical classification framework was built. Here the immuneACCESS table is served through TCRdb, limited to in-frame sequences with V and J called. Missing clones are a known gap in these copies; in checked studies unresolved V genes cover under half, and the rest lacks a known reason. Clone size and the V and J calls come from that table; the DNA yielded D and trimming. This sample gives under 200,000 clones in total; approximately 89% of them show up just once. 10% of the sample is in the top ten clones.

The donors were included in the validation cohort of approximately 130 subjects, a group kept apart from the roughly 670-subject first cohort. The sequence derives from a woman aged 18 to 35 in good health and CMV-seropositive. The sample consisted of PBMCs. The sequence links TRBV5-1 to TRBJ1-2, with the D gene too uncertain to name. CDR3 protein: CASSLGGNYGYTF. DNA sequence: TGCGCCAGCAGCTTGGGAGGAAACTATGGCTACACCTTC. Extended through the reference TRBV5-1 and TRBJ1-2 proteins, this CDR3 yields the full variable domain: KAGVTQTPRYLIKTRGQQVTLSCSPISGHRSVSWYQQTPGQGLQFLFEYFSETQRNKGNFPGRFSGRQFSNSRSEMNVSTLELGDSALYLCASSLGGNYGYTFGSGTRLTVV.